A single sample is the source of the 24 T cell receptor beta chains below, sequenced in a study of healthy donors' naive CD4 and CD8 T cells. A linear amplification protocol produced the TCR libraries from about 510 ng of total RNA. TCRdb ran MiXCR on the reads and lists one entry per CDR3 protein. The repertoire holds 180,000 or so distinct CDR3 sequences, with nearly 75% as singletons. Input material: naive CD4+ and CD8+ T cells sorted from blood, pooled from several donors. Receptors were obtained from a pool of human donors in good health; the sample pools cells from several healthy donors.

A few counts support this clonotype. CDR3 in DNA: TGTGCCAGCCGGGGACAGGCAGAGACCCAGTACTTC. It specifies CASRGQAETQYF. The chain joins TRBV27 to TRBJ2-5; 8 bases match TRBD1. J gave up 4 bases and V 8 bases, and 3 bases lay outside the gene matches. CDR1 MNHEY and CDR2 SMNVEV come from the germline V gene (reference sequence). The length of the CDR3 is 12 residues.

This clonotype is a singleton in its sample. The chain couples TRBV19 to TRBJ2-1, with a tentative D call TRBD2 (6 bases). The CDR3 runs 13 residues. V lost 3 bases and J lost 7, with 10 bases in between. The V gene's germline CDR1 is LNHDA and CDR2 SQIVND (reference sequence). Written as DNA, the CDR3 is TGTGCCAGTAGTATCGGAGGGAGGAATGAGCAGTTCTTC. This sequence encodes CASSIGGRNEQFF.

The chain has TRBV19 and TRBJ1-2; D is perhaps TRBD1 (5 bases). The germline V gene has CDR1 LNHDA and CDR2 SQIVND (reference sequence). The CDR3 totals 13 residues. The germline V and J ends were trimmed by 5 bases and 4 bases, with 11 bases remaining between them. CDR3 nucleotides: TGTGCCAGTAGTTCGACAGTGAGCTATGGCTACACCTTC. Encoded protein: CASSSTVSYGYTF. Combining the CDR3 with reference TRBV19 and TRBJ1-2 gives the whole variable domain DGGITQSPKYLFRKEGQNVTLSCEQNLNHDAMYWYRQDPGQGLRLIYYSQIVNDFQKGDIAEGYSVSREKKESFPLTVTSAQKNPTAFYLCASSSTVSYGYTFGSGTRLTVV.

V gene TRBV6-2 or TRBV6-3 combines with J gene TRBJ2-1; tentatively, D is TRBD1 (5 bases). The CDR3 sequence is 15 residues long. Germline CDR1 MNHEY, CDR2 SVGEGT. The germline V and J ends were trimmed by 2 bases and 9 bases, with 17 bases remaining between them. The CDR3 here is CASSYGPLTGFEQFF. CDR3 bases: TGTGCCAGCAGTTACGGTCCCCTTACAGGATTTGAGCAGTTCTTC.

The chain recombines TRBV29-1 with TRBJ2-1, with D possibly being TRBD2 (5 bases). Germline assignment: CDR1 SQVTM and CDR2 ANQGSEA. This CDR3 is built from 13 residues. Trimming left V 1 base short and J 10 bases short, with 14 bases between. CDR3 sequence: CSVEVESGLEQFF. CDR3 sequence (DNA): TGCAGCGTTGAAGTCGAAAGCGGCCTGGAGCAGTTCTTC.

The V gene is TRBV11-1, the J gene TRBJ2-4; TRBD1 matches at 7 bases. The CDR3 is 15 residues long. The germline gives CDR1 SGHAT, CDR2 FQDESV (reference sequence). The V gene end was trimmed by 5 bases and the J gene end by 7 bases; junction bases not matched to a gene: 11. Here the CDR3 DNA reads TGTGCCAGCAGCACCCTTAGGACAGGCGCCAACATTCAGTACTTC. Translation gives CASSTLRTGANIQYF.

This clonotype was counted only a few times. The rearrangement links TRBV29-1 to TRBJ1-5, with D uncertain. With 4 bases removed from V and 2 bases from J, the gap between germline ends came to 9 bases. Germline CDR1 SQVTM, CDR2 ANQGSEA. The CDR3 consists of 13 residues. CDR3 region: CSVGAVGNQPQHF. The CDR3 DNA is TGCAGCGTTGGAGCAGTCGGCAATCAGCCCCAGCATTTT.

The sample holds a few counts of this clonotype. The chain combines TRBV15 with TRBJ1-2; D uncertain. The germline V and J ends were trimmed by 7 bases and 6 bases, with 18 bases remaining between them. The CDR3 consists of 14 residues. Per the germline V gene, CDR1 is LNHNV and CDR2 is YYDKDF (reference sequence). CDR3 sequence (DNA): TGTGCCACCACACCAGGTGTGAGTCACGATGGCTACACCTTC. Amino acid sequence: CATTPGVSHDGYTF.

Concerning this clonotype itself: The junction departs from the called germline gene at one end, perhaps through a read error. The V call is TRBV12-3 or TRBV12-4, the J call TRBJ2-1; 8 nucleotides agree with TRBD2. The CDR3 runs to 13 residues. The CDR3 DNA reads as TGTGCCAGCAGTGTAGCGGGGTACAATGAGCAGTTCTTC. Amino acid sequence: CASSVAGYNEQFF.

There are a few counts of this clonotype. This chain joins TRBV30 and TRBJ1-5; D is possibly TRBD1 (6 bases). The CDR3 length is 13 residues. The V end lost 5 bases, the J end lost 6 bases, and 14 bases lay between the germline ends. Germline CDR1 GTSNPN, CDR2 SVGIG (reference sequence). This CDR3 is CAWGPGVAQPQHF. Written as DNA, the CDR3 is TGTGCCTGGGGGCCAGGGGTAGCTCAGCCCCAGCATTTT.

The V and J genes are TRBV29-1 and TRBJ2-5; D ambiguous. This CDR3 has 12 residues. Germline values: CDR1 SQVTM, CDR2 ANQGSEA. This CDR3 is CSCRRYQETQYF. The CDR3 nucleotides are TGCAGTTGTCGACGGTACCAAGAGACCCAGTACTTC.

The rearrangement uses TRBV19 and TRBJ1-1; TRBD1 matches 7 bases. V shed 6 bases, J shed 5 bases, and the junction held 9 bases outside the gene matches. Looked up from germline, CDR1 is LNHDA and CDR2 is SQIVND (reference sequence). The length of the CDR3 is 14 residues. The CDR3 here is CASRYGTDITEAFF. The CDR3 DNA sequence: TGTGCCAGTAGATACGGGACAGATATTACTGAAGCTTTCTTT.

J is TRBJ1-5 and V is TRBV20-1; D uncertain. Germline loops: CDR1 DFQATT, CDR2 SNEGSKA (reference sequence). The germline V and J ends were trimmed by 0 bases and 0 bases, with 9 bases remaining between them. The CDR3 spans 15 residues. The CDR3: CSARDDTISNQPQHF. The CDR3 bases are TGCAGTGCTAGAGATGACACCATTAGCAATCAGCCCCAGCATTTT.

This clonotype has only one observation. This rearrangement joins TRBV6-6 to TRBJ1-3; D is unclear. The V gene's germline CDR1 is MNHNY and CDR2 SVGAGI (reference sequence). There are 18 residues in the CDR3. Trimming pared 4 bases from V and 0 bases from J, leaving 19 bases between. In nucleotides, the CDR3 is TGTGCCAGCAGTTCCTGGGTTTTTGGTCAGCGCTCTGGAAACACCATATATTTT. It encodes CASSSWVFGQRSGNTIYF.

This rearrangement joins TRBV27 to TRBJ1-1; 10 positions agree with TRBD1. Germline V gene sequence: CDR1 MNHEY, CDR2 SMNVEV (reference sequence). The CDR3 contains 15 residues. The V segment lost 0 bases and the J segment 5 bases; nucleotides outside the gene matches: 3. The CDR3 protein is CASSLSTGGETEAFF. The CDR3 DNA reads as TGTGCCAGCAGTTTATCGACAGGGGGCGAAACTGAAGCTTTCTTT.

This clonotype has only a few counts. The V call is TRBV20-1, the J call TRBJ1-3; D unresolved. The CDR3 consists of 14 residues. Germline-derived CDR1 and CDR2 are DFQATT and SNEGSKA (reference sequence). V lost 4 bases and J 0 bases, leaving 10 bases between the germline ends. The CDR3 nucleotides are TGCAGTGCTACCATGGGGAACTCTGGAAACACCATATATTTT. Amino acid sequence: CSATMGNSGNTIYF.

This clonotype was counted only a few times. The chain uses TRBV7-9 and TRBJ1-1, with unresolved D. The V end lost 2 bases, the J end lost 6 bases, and 10 bases lay between the germline ends. Germline CDR1 reads SEHNR; CDR2 reads FQNEAQ (reference sequence). This CDR3 is 13 amino acids long. The CDR3 protein is CASSLSPNPEAFF. DNA of the CDR3: TGTGCCAGCAGCTTATCTCCCAATCCTGAAGCTTTCTTT.

This clonotype was counted only a few times. The chain carries TRBV6-5 and TRBJ1-1, with 11 nucleotides matching TRBD1. The CDR3 runs 15 residues. Germline V CDR1 and CDR2: MNHEY, SVGAGI. The ends lost 5 bases at V and 1 base at J; junction bases unmatched: 3. The CDR3 reads CASSPGTGGNTEAFF. CDR3 DNA: TGTGCCAGCAGTCCCGGGACAGGGGGGAACACTGAAGCTTTCTTT.

This clonotype was detected only a few times. V and J are TRBV29-1 and TRBJ1-2; D may be TRBD1 (5 bases). The CDR3 loop spans 12 amino acids. V lost 3 bases to trimming and J lost 6 bases, with 11 bases between them. Germline values: CDR1 SQVTM, CDR2 ANQGSEA. In DNA, the CDR3 is TGCAGCGTTGAGAGTCCGGGGGATGGCTACACCTTC. This sequence encodes CSVESPGDGYTF.

The genes are TRBV6-5 and TRBJ2-7; D call uncertain. CDR1 MNHEY and CDR2 SVGAGI come from the germline V gene. The length of the CDR3 is 13 residues. V was shortened by 9 bases and J by 5 bases, with 17 bases between the two germline ends. CDR3 in amino acids: CASSDRRRDEQYF. CDR3 bases: TGTGCCAGTTCGGACCGTCGTAGGGACGAGCAGTACTTC.

The table lists this clonotype with a few counts. This chain joins TRBV5-1 and TRBJ2-7; 7 bases agree with TRBD1. Germline CDR1 and CDR2: SGHRS and YFSETQ. The CDR3 has 12 residues. V lost 0 bases and J lost 13; bases outside the gene matches: 7. CDR3 sequence: CASSLADREHYF. DNA of the CDR3: TGCGCCAGCAGCTTGGCCGACAGGGAACACTACTTC.

The CDR3 loop reads CASSYSGAESYEQYF. The CDR3 nucleotides are TGTGCCAGCAGTTACTCAGGGGCAGAGTCCTACGAGCAGTACTTC. This rearrangement joins TRBV6-6 to TRBJ2-7; TRBD1 might be the D (5 bases). The CDR3 sequence is 15 residues long. Germline V gives CDR1 MNHNY, CDR2 SVGAGI (reference sequence). V was cut by 0 bases and J by 1 base, with 10 bases left in between.

The table lists this clonotype with a few counts. J is TRBJ2-1 and V is TRBV5-5; D remains ambiguous. The V end lost 4 bases, the J end lost 5 bases, and 16 bases lay between the germline ends. Germline V gene lookup returns CDR1 SGHKS and CDR2 YYEKEE (reference sequence). The CDR3 runs to 15 residues. The CDR3 sequence is CASSPPTGWNNEQFF. CDR3 DNA sequence: TGTGCCAGCAGCCCCCCTACGGGTTGGAACAATGAGCAGTTCTTC.

V gene TRBV6-6 combines with J gene TRBJ2-5; D unclear. Germline CDR1 reads MNHNY; CDR2 reads SVGAGI (reference sequence). This CDR3 has 14 amino acids. The V gene lost 0 bases and the J gene lost 5 bases, with 10 bases spanning the gap. CDR3 region: CASSYSTGLETQYF. The CDR3 coding sequence is TGTGCCAGCAGTTACTCGACCGGGTTGGAGACCCAGTACTTC.